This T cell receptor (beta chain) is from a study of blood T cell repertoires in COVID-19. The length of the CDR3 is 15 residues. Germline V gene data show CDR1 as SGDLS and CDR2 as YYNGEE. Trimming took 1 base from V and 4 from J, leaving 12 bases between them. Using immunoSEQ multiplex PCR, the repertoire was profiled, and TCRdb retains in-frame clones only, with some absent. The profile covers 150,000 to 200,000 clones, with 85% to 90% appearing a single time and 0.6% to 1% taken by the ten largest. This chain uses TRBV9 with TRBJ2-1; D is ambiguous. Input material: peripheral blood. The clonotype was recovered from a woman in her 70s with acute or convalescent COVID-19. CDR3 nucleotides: TGTGCCAGCAGCGTATCGGGTGTAGAGTACAATGAGCAGTTCTTC. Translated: CASSVSGVEYNEQFF.